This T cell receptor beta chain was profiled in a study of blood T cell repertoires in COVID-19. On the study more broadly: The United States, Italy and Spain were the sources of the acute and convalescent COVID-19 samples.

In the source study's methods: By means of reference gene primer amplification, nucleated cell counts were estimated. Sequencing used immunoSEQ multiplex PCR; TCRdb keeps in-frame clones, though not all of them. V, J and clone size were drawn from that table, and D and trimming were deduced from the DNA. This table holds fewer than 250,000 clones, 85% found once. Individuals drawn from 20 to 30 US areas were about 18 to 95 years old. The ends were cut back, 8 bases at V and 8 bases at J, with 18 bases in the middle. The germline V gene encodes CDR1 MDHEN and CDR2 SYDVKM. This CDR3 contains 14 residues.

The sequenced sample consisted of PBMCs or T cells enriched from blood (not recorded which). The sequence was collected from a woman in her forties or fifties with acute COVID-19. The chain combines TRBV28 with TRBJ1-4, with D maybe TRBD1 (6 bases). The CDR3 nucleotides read TGTGCCAGCCGCCCTCAACAGGGATGGGAAAAACTGTTTTTT. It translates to CASRPQQGWEKLFF.